Shown below are 10 T cell receptor beta chains from a single sample sequenced in a study of beta chain features in type 1 diabetes. Reverse transcribing all isolated RNA meant expressed TCRB transcripts were sequenced. Produced via immunoSEQ multiplex PCR; TCRdb's table is partial and in-frame only. The sample holds hundreds of thousands of clones, over 10% seen once. Study observations and caveats: Type 1 diabetes patients had moderately but significantly shorter TCRB CDR3s in all four CD4+ subsets.

These receptors' targets are unknown. The sequenced sample consisted of naive CD4+ T cells from blood. These receptor sequences come from a young woman with type 1 diabetes.

This clone was detected only a few times. The V gene is TRBV5-5, the J gene TRBJ2-1, with TRBD2 identical over 7 bases. The V and J ends lost 1 base and 7 bases, in that order; junction bases with no gene match: 11. The CDR3 length is 16 residues. Germline assignment: CDR1 SGHKS and CDR2 YYEKEE (reference sequence). The CDR3 bases are TGTGCCAGCAGCTTGCCGGGCGGGAGTTGGCGGAATGAGCAGTTCTTC. It is translated as CASSLPGGSWRNEQFF.

The chain is built from TRBV4-1 and TRBJ2-2; D gene uncertain. Looked up from germline, CDR1 is MGHRA and CDR2 is YSYEKL. This CDR3 has 14 amino acids. V lost 0 bases and J 9 bases, leaving 11 bases between the germline ends. The CDR3 DNA reads TGCGCCAGCAGCCAAGACCAGGCTTGGAGGGAGCTGTTTTTT. Translation: CASSQDQAWRELFF.

V gene TRBV21-1 combines with J gene TRBJ1-2. TRBV21-1 is listed as a pseudogene. The CDR3 runs to 13 residues. DNA of the CDR3: TGTGCCAGCAGCAAAGTAGAGATCTATGGCTACACCTTC. It translates to CASSKVEIYGYTF.

The chain recombines TRBV10-3 with TRBJ2-7; D may be TRBD1 (6 bases). Trimming stripped 11 bases from V and 2 bases from J, with 22 bases between. CDR1 and CDR2 (germline): ENHRY, SYGVKD. The CDR3 loop spans 15 amino acids. The CDR3 protein is CAGSGQSANTYEQYF. Here the CDR3 DNA reads TGTGCCGGATCAGGACAGTCGGCGAATACCTACGAGCAGTACTTC.

This clone was picked up a small number of times. The rearrangement joins TRBV4-3 to TRBJ2-1; D possibly corresponds to TRBD1 (5 bases). Germline V gives CDR1 LGHNA, CDR2 YSLEER. The CDR3 consists of 18 residues. The V end lost 1 base, the J end lost 2 bases, and 18 bases lay between the germline ends. As DNA, the CDR3 is TGCGCCAGCAGCCAAGGGCCAGGGCGGCCGGAGACCTACAATGAGCAGTTCTTC. Residues: CASSQGPGRPETYNEQFF.

This clone was observed a single time. V and J are TRBV7-8 and TRBJ1-1, with TRBD1 matching 7 bases. This CDR3 has 16 residues. Per germline, CDR1 SGHVS and CDR2 FQNEAQ. V was clipped by 6 bases and J by 3 bases; unmatched bases: 13. CDR3 sequence reads: CASRKHRGRVDTEAFF. The CDR3 nucleotides are TGTGCCAGCAGGAAACACAGGGGCCGGGTCGACACTGAAGCTTTCTTT.

This clone has only a few counts. The gene calls are TRBV19 and TRBJ1-1; D is unresolved. The length of the CDR3 is 13 residues. V was clipped by 6 bases and J by 3 bases, with 11 bases between them. The germline CDR1 and CDR2 sequences are LNHDA and SQIVND (reference sequence). CDR3 sequence (DNA): TGTGCCAGTAGCGAGAGGTCGGACACTGAAGCTTTCTTT. This encodes CASSERSDTEAFF.

This chain connects TRBV7-2 to TRBJ2-1, with no clear D. The V and J ends lost 5 bases and 9 bases respectively, with 20 bases between them. The V gene's germline CDR1 is SGHTA and CDR2 FQGNSA. The CDR3 runs to 15 residues. The CDR3 sequence: CASSLKARQHLEQFF. In DNA, the CDR3 is TGTGCCAGCAGCCTAAAAGCGCGCCAACATCTTGAGCAGTTCTTC. Full variable domain (missing parts from reference TRBV7-2 and TRBJ2-1): GAGVSQSPSNKVTEKGKDVELRCDPISGHTALYWYRQSLGQGLEFLIYFQGNSAPDKSGLPSDRFSAERTGGSVSTLTIQRTQQEDSAVYLCASSLKARQHLEQFFGPGTRLTVL.

The rearrangement joins TRBV7-2 to TRBJ2-3; 8 nucleotides line up with TRBD2. The V segment lost 2 bases and the J segment 4 bases; nucleotides outside the gene matches: 5. Germline V gene lookup returns CDR1 SGHTA and CDR2 FQGNSA. The CDR3 loop spans 15 amino acids. CDR3 DNA: TGTGCCAGCAGCTTAAAGGCGGGGGGACCAGATACGCAGTATTTT. This sequence encodes CASSLKAGGPDTQYF.

This clone has only a few counts. The chain recombines TRBV7-2 with TRBJ1-2, with TRBD1 matching over 7 bases. The J segment lost 6 bases and the V segment lost 5 bases, leaving 9 bases of the junction unmatched. This CDR3 has 14 residues. The V gene's germline CDR1 is SGHTA and CDR2 FQGNSA. The CDR3 DNA reads as TGTGCCAGCAGCGTGACAGGGAAGGGCGATGGCTACACCTTC. The encoded protein is CASSVTGKGDGYTF.